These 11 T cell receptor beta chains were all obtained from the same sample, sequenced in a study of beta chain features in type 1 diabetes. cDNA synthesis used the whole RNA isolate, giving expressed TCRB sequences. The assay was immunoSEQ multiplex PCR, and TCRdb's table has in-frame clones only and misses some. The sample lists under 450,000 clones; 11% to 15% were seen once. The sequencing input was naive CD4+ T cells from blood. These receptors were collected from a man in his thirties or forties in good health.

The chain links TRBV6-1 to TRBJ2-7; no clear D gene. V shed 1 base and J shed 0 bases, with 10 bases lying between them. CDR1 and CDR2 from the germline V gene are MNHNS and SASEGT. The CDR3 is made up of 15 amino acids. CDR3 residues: CASSEVLRSSYEQYV. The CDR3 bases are TGTGCCAGCAGTGAAGTTCTAAGGAGCTCCTACGAGCAGTACGTC.

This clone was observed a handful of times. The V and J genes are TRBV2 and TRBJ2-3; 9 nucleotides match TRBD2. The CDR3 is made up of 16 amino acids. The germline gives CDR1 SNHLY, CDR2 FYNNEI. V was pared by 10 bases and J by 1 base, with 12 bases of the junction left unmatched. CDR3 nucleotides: TGTGCCACCAAGGCCCGATCTAGCGGGGGCACAGATACGCAGTATTTT. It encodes CATKARSSGGTDTQYF.

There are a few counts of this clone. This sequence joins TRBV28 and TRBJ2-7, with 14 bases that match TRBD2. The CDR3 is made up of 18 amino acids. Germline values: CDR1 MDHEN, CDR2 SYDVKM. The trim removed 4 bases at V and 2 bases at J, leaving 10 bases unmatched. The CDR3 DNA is TGTGCCAGCAGTTCTCCGGGACTAGCGGGGGCCATCACCTACGAGCAGTACTTC. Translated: CASSSPGLAGAITYEQYF.

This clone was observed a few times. Written as DNA, the CDR3 is TGTGCCAGCGGACCGGACAGTTCCGATTCACCCCTCCACTTT. Its translation is CASGPDSSDSPLHF. The chain joins TRBV7-2 to TRBJ1-6; D possibly corresponds to TRBD1 (6 bases). This CDR3 contains 14 residues. CDR1 is SGHTA, CDR2 FQGNSA, per germline. The V end was cut by 8 bases, the J end by 8 bases, with 16 bases between.

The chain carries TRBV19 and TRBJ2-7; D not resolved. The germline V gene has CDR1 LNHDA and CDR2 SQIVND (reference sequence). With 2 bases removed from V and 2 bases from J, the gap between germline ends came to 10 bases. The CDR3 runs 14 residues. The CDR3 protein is CASSITRGAYEQYF. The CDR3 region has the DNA TGTGCCAGTAGTATAACCCGAGGAGCCTACGAGCAGTACTTC.

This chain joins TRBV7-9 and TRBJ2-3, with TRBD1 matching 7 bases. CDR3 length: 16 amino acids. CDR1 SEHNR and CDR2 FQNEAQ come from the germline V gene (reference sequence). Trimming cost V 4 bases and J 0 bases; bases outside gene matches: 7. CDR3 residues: CASSSSTGRSTDTQYF. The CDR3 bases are TGTGCCAGCAGCTCTTCGACAGGGCGCAGCACAGATACGCAGTATTTT.

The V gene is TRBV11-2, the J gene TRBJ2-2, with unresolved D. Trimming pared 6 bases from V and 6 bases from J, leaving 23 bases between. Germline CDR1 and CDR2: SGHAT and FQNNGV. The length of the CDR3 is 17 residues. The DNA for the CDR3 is TGTGCCAGCAGTTTTTCTCATTACTCACTGTCCCCCGGGGAGCTGTTTTTT. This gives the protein CASSFSHYSLSPGELFF.

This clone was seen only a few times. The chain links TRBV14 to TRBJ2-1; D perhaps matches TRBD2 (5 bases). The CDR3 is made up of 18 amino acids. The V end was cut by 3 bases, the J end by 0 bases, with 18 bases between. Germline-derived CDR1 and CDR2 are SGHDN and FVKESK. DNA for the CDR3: TGTGCCAGCAGCCACATAAGGCGGGCCACAAGCTCCTACAATGAGCAGTTCTTC. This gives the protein CASSHIRRATSSYNEQFF.

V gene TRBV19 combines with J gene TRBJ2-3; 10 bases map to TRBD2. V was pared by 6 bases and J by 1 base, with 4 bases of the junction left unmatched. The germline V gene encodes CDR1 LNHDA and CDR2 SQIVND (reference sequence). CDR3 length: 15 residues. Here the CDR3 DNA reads TGTGCCAGTAGGGGACTAGCGTATGGCACAGATACGCAGTATTTT. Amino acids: CASRGLAYGTDTQYF. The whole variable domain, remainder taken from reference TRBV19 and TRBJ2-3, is DGGITQSPKYLFRKEGQNVTLSCEQNLNHDAMYWYRQDPGQGLRLIYYSQIVNDFQKGDIAEGYSVSREKKESFPLTVTSAQKNPTAFYLCASRGLAYGTDTQYFGPGTRLTVL.

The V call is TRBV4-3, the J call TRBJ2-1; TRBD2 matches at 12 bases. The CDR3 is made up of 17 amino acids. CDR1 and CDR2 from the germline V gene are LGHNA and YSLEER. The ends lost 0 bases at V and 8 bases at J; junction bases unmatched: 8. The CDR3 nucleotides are TGCGCCAGCAGCCAAGATGTACTAGCGGGAGGTCGGCATGAGCAGTTCTTC. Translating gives CASSQDVLAGGRHEQFF.

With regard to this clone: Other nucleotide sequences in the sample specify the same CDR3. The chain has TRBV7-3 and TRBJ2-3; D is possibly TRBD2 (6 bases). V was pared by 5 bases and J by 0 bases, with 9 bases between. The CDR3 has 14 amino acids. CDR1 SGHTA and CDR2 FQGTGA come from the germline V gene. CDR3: CASSPGLSTDTQYF. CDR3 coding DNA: TGTGCCAGCAGCCCGGGACTGAGCACAGATACGCAGTATTTT. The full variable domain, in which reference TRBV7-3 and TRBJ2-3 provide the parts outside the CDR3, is GAGVSQTPSNKVTEKGKYVELRCDPISGHTALYWYRQSLGQGPEFLIYFQGTGAADDSGLPNDRFFAVRPEGSVSTLKIQRTERGDSAVYLCASSPGLSTDTQYFGPGTRLTVL.